The rows below give T cell receptor beta chains drawn from one sample of a study of T cell responses to AZD1222 COVID-19 vaccine. The protocol was immunoSEQ multiplex PCR, while the TCRdb copy is restricted to in-frame clones and leaves out a portion. The data show about 35,000 clones, approximately 84% seen once. Specimen: peripheral blood, collected 28 days after the second AZD1222 dose. These TCRs come from an adult who received the AZD1222 COVID-19 vaccine. CDR3s include the opening cysteine and the closing phenylalanine or tryptophan. Fields, in order: J gene, D gene, clone size, V gene, CDR3 DNA, CDR3 protein. D genes are given only for firm matches. Clone size is shown for a subset of rows, as once, few, many or a class of expanded clone.

TRBJ1-2 - - TRBV5-4 TGTGCCAGCAGCGTAATCGGGGATAACTATGGCTACACCTTC CASSVIGDNYGYTF
TRBJ2-5 TRBD2 - TRBV15 TGTGCCACCAGCAGACCGACAGAGACTAGCGGCCTACAAGAGACCCAGTACTTC CATSRPTETSGLQETQYF
TRBJ2-7 TRBD1 few TRBV2 TGTGCCAGCAGTTCACAGGGGGCGAGGTACGAGCAGTACTTC CASSSQGARYEQYF
TRBJ1-3 - - TRBV5-1 TGCGCCAGCAGCTTCGGGGGACTCGCTGGAAACACCATATATTTT CASSFGGLAGNTIYF
TRBJ1-2 - - TRBV5-4 TGTGCCAGCAGCTTGGGAGTGGGCGGCTACACCTTC CASSLGVGGYTF
TRBJ1-1 TRBD1 - TRBV12-3/TRBV12-4 TGTGCCAGCCATCGGGGACAGGGGGCTGAAGCTTTCTTT CASHRGQGAEAFF
TRBJ2-3 TRBD1 - TRBV5-1 TGCGCCAGCAGCACGGACAGGGGAGTCACAGATACGCAGTATTTT CASSTDRGVTDTQYF
TRBJ1-1 - - TRBV23-1 TGCGCCAGCAGTCCCTCCCGCACTGACACTGAAGCTTTCTTT CASSPSRTDTEAFF
TRBJ2-1 - - TRBV5-1 TGCGCCAGCAGCTTGGAATCAGGCAATGAGCAGTTCTTC CASSLESGNEQFF
TRBJ2-5 - - TRBV27 TGTGCCAGCAGTTTATCCCCGGGGGAGACCCAGTACTTC CASSLSPGETQYF
TRBJ2-1 TRBD2 once TRBV7-2 TGTGCCAGCAGCCCCCGAGTGGGAGGGCCGGGTGAGCAGTTCTTC CASSPRVGGPGEQFF
TRBJ1-1 - - TRBV28 TGTGCCAGCAGCTCAGACCCGACCGGTGAAGCTTTCTTT CASSSDPTGEAFF
TRBJ2-5 - - TRBV11-1 TGTGCCAGCGGGCCCCGAGGGGGGATCCAAGAGACCCAGTACTTC CASGPRGGIQETQYF
TRBJ1-6 - once TRBV6-5 TGTGCCAGCAGGGGGGGCACCGATAATTCACCCCTCCACTTT CASRGGTDNSPLHF
TRBJ1-1 - few TRBV6-1 TGTGCCAGCAGTGAAGCCGGGAGCGGCACTGAAGCTTTCTTT CASSEAGSGTEAFF
TRBJ1-3 TRBD1 - TRBV6-5 TGTGCCAGCGGGACAGTCTCTGGAAACACCATATATTTT CASGTVSGNTIYF